A selection of T cell receptor beta chains follows, all from one sample in a study of blood T cell repertoires in COVID-19. Produced via immunoSEQ multiplex PCR; TCRdb's table is partial and in-frame only. The repertoire has a few hundred thousand clones, 85% to 90% of them found once; the top ten carry 0.9% to 1.1%. Source material: PBMCs or T cells enriched from blood (not recorded which). These receptors originate from a man between 18 and 29 years old who had recovered from COVID-19. Both conserved end residues are part of each CDR3. A D gene is named only where the DNA matches it firmly. Where a row states a size, it is once, few, many or the class of an expanded clone; other rows omit it.

clone size,J gene,CDR3 length,V gene,D gene,CDR3 protein
once,TRBJ1-2,14,TRBV7-9,TRBD1,CASSQPGQSYGYTF
.,TRBJ2-1,18,TRBV6-1,.,CASSERDRPPGIYNEQFF
.,TRBJ1-2,15,TRBV5-1,TRBD1,CASSLRDRVDYGYTF
.,TRBJ2-1,15,TRBV6-2/TRBV6-3,TRBD2,CASSTSGSLYNEQFF
.,TRBJ1-2,14,TRBV9,TRBD1,CASSAQGPAGRYTF
once,TRBJ2-7,11,TRBV25-1,.,CASSAGGEQYF
.,TRBJ1-5,15,TRBV2,.,CASSKGQVNNQPQHF
.,TRBJ2-3,13,TRBV3-1/TRBV3-2,.,CASSPRVGDTQYF
.,TRBJ1-1,14,TRBV18,.,CASSPLEGDTEAFF
.,TRBJ1-5,16,TRBV4-1,.,CASSPNREWSNQPQHF
.,TRBJ2-3,14,TRBV28,.,CASKGMEVSDTQYF
.,TRBJ2-2,15,TRBV5-6,.,CASSLVQLNTGELFF
.,TRBJ2-1,13,TRBV30,.,CAWSAARIGEQFF
.,TRBJ2-7,16,TRBV21-1,.,CASSSRAATSSHEQYF
.,TRBJ2-7,13,TRBV3-1/TRBV3-2,.,CASSQLEGYEQYF
.,TRBJ2-5,14,TRBV5-1,.,CASSLGDRGETQYF
.,TRBJ2-1,14,TRBV6-6,.,CASTSGKMVNEQFF
once,TRBJ1-1,12,TRBV11-1,.,CASQDRNTEAFF
.,TRBJ1-1,16,TRBV4-1,.,CASSQEWQVPGTEAFF
.,TRBJ1-4,15,TRBV6-6,TRBD1,CATEASRDSPEKLFF
.,TRBJ1-6,13,TRBV28,.,CASIAQGDSPLHF
.,TRBJ2-7,12,TRBV28,TRBD1,CASLTTGHEQYF
once,TRBJ2-2,15,TRBV3-1/TRBV3-2,.,CASSQEGVNTGELFF
.,TRBJ2-7,14,TRBV18,TRBD1,CASSPSYTGDEQYF
once,TRBJ2-7,11,TRBV29-1,.,CSVEWSYEQYF
.,TRBJ2-1,17,TRBV28,.,CASSLGLLGTGFDEQFF